This T cell receptor (beta chain) comes out of a study of Ad26.COV2.S vaccination and SARS-CoV-2 variants. Treatment of the sample: 15 to 20 received Ad26.COV2.S at low or high dose, single or two shots; about five received placebo; per-sample allocation not given. Repertoires come from day 63 after the first vaccine or placebo injection. A Boston adult aged 18-55 years was the donor. Data came from immunoSEQ multiplex PCR; TCRdb stores just in-frame clones and leaves some out. The top ten hold roughly a tenth of the sample, which has more than 300,000 clones, approximately 86% seen once. Germline V gene lookup returns CDR1 SNHLY and CDR2 FYNNEI. The CDR3 has 11 amino acids. Trimming left V 4 bases short and J 6 bases short, with 3 bases between.

The sequence was collected from a person between 18 and 60 years old who received the Ad26.COV2.S COVID-19 vaccine or a placebo. The source was peripheral blood, collected in a trial of Ad26.COV2.S vaccine versus placebo. J is TRBJ2-2 and V is TRBV2; D remains ambiguous. The CDR3 coding sequence is TGTGCCAGCAGTGTAGCCGGGGAGCTGTTTTTT. Residues: CASSVAGELFF.